Each of the 21 T cell receptor beta chains below was sequenced from the same sample in a study of CD4 T cells in relation to SARS-CoV-2 and coronaviruses. These TCRs' antigens remain unknown. The table came from immunoSEQ multiplex PCR; TCRdb's copy has only in-frame clones and leaves some out. The sample includes 40,000 to 50,000 clones, under 90% of them seen just once. The specimen sequenced was naive CD4+ T cells from PBMCs, cultured in vitro. As for subset: naive CD4+ T cells isolated by negative enrichment. The receptors come from an adult with COVID-19.

The V and J genes are TRBV19 and TRBJ1-4, with 7 bases aligning to TRBD1. Germline V gene data show CDR1 as LNHDA and CDR2 as SQIVND (reference sequence). The CDR3 consists of 14 residues. V lost 7 bases and J lost 5; bases outside the gene matches: 7. CDR3 sequence: CASIMTGKNEKLFF. Here the CDR3 DNA reads TGTGCCAGTATTATGACAGGGAAGAATGAAAAACTGTTTTTT.

The chain employs TRBV7-3 and TRBJ2-7; no reliable D call. CDR1 and CDR2 from the germline V gene are SGHTA and FQGTGA. The CDR3 covers 14 residues. The V end was cut by 4 bases, the J end by 0 bases, with 10 bases between. As DNA, the CDR3 is TGTGCCAGCAGCTCAGACGCGAACTCCTACGAGCAGTACTTC. Its translation: CASSSDANSYEQYF.

The chain uses TRBV5-4 and TRBJ2-5, with D uncertain. Germline V lookup: CDR1 SGHNT, CDR2 YYREEE (reference sequence). This CDR3 comprises 13 residues. Trimming cost V 4 bases and J 0 bases, with 7 bases left between them. The CDR3 here is CASSPSYQETQYF. CDR3 nucleotides: TGTGCCAGCAGCCCATCGTACCAAGAGACCCAGTACTTC. The complete variable domain, with remaining parts taken from reference TRBV5-4 and TRBJ2-5, reads ETGVTQSPTHLIKTRGQQVTLRCSSQSGHNTVSWYQQALGQGPQFIFQYYREEENGRGNFPPRFSGLQFPNYSSELNVNALELDDSALYLCASSPSYQETQYFGPGTRLLVL.

J is TRBJ2-5 and V is TRBV5-1; 8 bases are a match to TRBD2. The CDR3 sequence is 15 residues long. V was pared by 0 bases and J by 5 bases, with 6 bases of the junction left unmatched. The germline CDR1 and CDR2 sequences are SGHRS and YFSETQ. CDR3 sequence reads: CASSLAAGALETQYF. The CDR3 DNA sequence: TGCGCCAGCAGCTTGGCAGCGGGAGCACTTGAGACCCAGTACTTC.

This chain connects TRBV6-5 to TRBJ2-1, with D perhaps matching TRBD2 (7 bases). Trimming cost V 5 bases and J 7 bases, with 9 bases left between them. The CDR3 sequence is 12 residues long. The germline V gene has CDR1 MNHEY and CDR2 SVGAGI. The CDR3: CASSRGGNEQFF. CDR3 nucleotide sequence: TGTGCCAGCAGTAGGGGGGGAAATGAGCAGTTCTTC.

J is TRBJ2-1 and V is TRBV3-1 (or the pseudogene TRBV3-2); TRBD2 aligns across 7 bases. The J segment lost 4 bases and the V segment lost 0 bases, leaving 6 bases of the junction unmatched. The CDR3 contains 16 residues. Germline lookup yields CDR1 LGHDT and CDR2 YNNKEL (reference sequence). Here the CDR3 reads CASSQEVASGYNEQFF. The CDR3 DNA sequence: TGTGCCAGCAGCCAAGAAGTGGCTAGCGGATACAATGAGCAGTTCTTC.

The genes are TRBV20-1 and TRBJ2-7, with TRBD2 as a possible D gene (6 bases). V was pared by 5 bases and J by 3 bases, with 8 bases between. The CDR3 loop spans 11 amino acids. Germline loops: CDR1 DFQATT, CDR2 SNEGSKA (reference sequence). The CDR3 loop reads CSAGTGYEQYF. The CDR3 DNA sequence: TGCAGTGCTGGGACTGGCTACGAGCAGTACTTC.

This clone was counted between two and nine times. The chain carries TRBV5-4 and TRBJ2-1, with TRBD2 identical over 9 bases. CDR1 SGHNT and CDR2 YYREEE come from the germline V gene (reference sequence). Losses at the gene ends were 6 bases for V and 1 base for J; bases not matched to a gene: 5. This CDR3 has 15 amino acids. The CDR3 spells CASMAGGTSYNEQFF. CDR3 in DNA: TGTGCCAGCATGGCGGGAGGGACTTCCTACAATGAGCAGTTCTTC. Full variable domain (remainder filled in from reference TRBV5-4 and TRBJ2-1): ETGVTQSPTHLIKTRGQQVTLRCSSQSGHNTVSWYQQALGQGPQFIFQYYREEENGRGNFPPRFSGLQFPNYSSELNVNALELDDSALYLCASMAGGTSYNEQFFGPGTRLTVL.

V is TRBV28 and J is TRBJ2-7; the match to TRBD1 covers 9 bases. CDR1 and CDR2 (germline): MDHEN, SYDVKM. The CDR3 is 14 amino acids. The J segment lost 2 bases and the V segment lost 10 bases, leaving 9 bases of the junction unmatched. CDR3 region: CATLWGQGPYEQYF. The CDR3 DNA sequence: TGTGCCACCCTTTGGGGACAGGGCCCCTACGAGCAGTACTTC.

This sequence joins TRBV19 and TRBJ1-4, with 8 bases matching TRBD1. The CDR3 spans 17 residues. CDR1 LNHDA and CDR2 SQIVND come from the germline V gene (reference sequence). V was clipped by 5 bases and J by 3 bases; unmatched bases: 11. The CDR3 coding sequence is TGTGCCAGTAGTCCTGGTGCAGGGGGCTGGTCTAATGAAAAACTGTTTTTT. It specifies CASSPGAGGWSNEKLFF.

The gene calls are TRBV7-2 and TRBJ2-7; D is possibly TRBD1 or TRBD2 (7 bases each). Germline V gives CDR1 SGHTA, CDR2 FQGNSA. The CDR3 totals 13 residues. With 4 bases removed from V and 5 bases from J, the gap between germline ends came to 12 bases. The DNA of the CDR3 is TGTGCCAGCAGCTGGCAGGGGGGGGACGAGCAGTACTTC. Translating it yields CASSWQGGDEQYF.

The chain combines TRBV7-9 with TRBJ2-6, with 7 positions matching TRBD1. The CDR3 is made up of 18 amino acids. V shed 1 base and J 1 base; nucleotides not matched to a gene: 7. The V gene's germline CDR1 is SEHNR and CDR2 FQNEAQ (reference sequence). The CDR3 DNA reads as TGTGCCAGCAGCTTAGGCCCGGGACAGAGTTCTGGGGCCAACGTCCTGACTTTC. Translating gives CASSLGPGQSSGANVLTF.

The genes are TRBV7-6 and TRBJ2-5, with 9 bases lining up with TRBD2. The CDR3 spans 15 residues. The ends lost 5 bases at V and 3 bases at J; junction bases unmatched: 7. Germline CDR1 SGHVS, CDR2 FNYEAQ. For the CDR3, the DNA is TGTGCCAGCAGCCCTTTAGCGGGAGTGGAAGAGACCCAGTACTTC. Its translation is CASSPLAGVEETQYF.

The V call is TRBV27, the J call TRBJ2-1; D gene uncertain. Germline-derived CDR1 and CDR2 are MNHEY and SMNVEV (reference sequence). Trimming shortened V by 4 bases and J by 2 bases, and 9 bases separated the two germline ends. CDR3 length: 14 amino acids. Here the CDR3 DNA reads TGTGCCAGCAGTTGGGCAGAAGCCTACAATGAGCAGTTCTTC. Translating it yields CASSWAEAYNEQFF.

This clone came up once. The V and J genes are TRBV15 and TRBJ1-1, with no clear D. CDR1 LNHNV and CDR2 YYDKDF come from the germline V gene (reference sequence). There are 15 residues in the CDR3. V was clipped by 0 bases and J by 5 bases, with 13 bases between them. Here the CDR3 DNA reads TGTGCCACCAGCAGAGATCGAGCCCGGCAGACTGAAGCTTTCTTT. Translation gives CATSRDRARQTEAFF.

CDR3: CASVSKTQSYNEQFF. Here the CDR3 DNA reads TGTGCCAGTGTAAGTAAGACACAAAGTTACAATGAGCAGTTCTTC. The V call is TRBV19, the J call TRBJ2-1; D is ambiguous. Trimming stripped 8 bases from V and 4 bases from J, with 18 bases between. The CDR3 spans 15 residues. Germline assignment: CDR1 LNHDA and CDR2 SQIVND (reference sequence).

This clone was recorded only once. The CDR3 DNA reads TGTGCCAGCAGTTACGGACAGGGCGGATATGGCTACACCTTC. Amino acids: CASSYGQGGYGYTF. The chain recombines TRBV6-5 with TRBJ1-2; 8 bases match TRBD1. This CDR3 region has 14 residues. Germline V lookup: CDR1 MNHEY, CDR2 SVGAGI. Losses at the gene ends were 2 bases for V and 5 bases for J; bases not matched to a gene: 4.

The chain joins TRBV28 to TRBJ2-7, with D maybe TRBD1 (6 bases). The germline V and J ends were trimmed by 3 bases and 4 bases, with 10 bases remaining between them. The CDR3 sequence is 13 residues long. Looked up from germline, CDR1 is MDHEN and CDR2 is SYDVKM. The CDR3 is CASSLRGFYEQYF. CDR3 nucleotide sequence: TGTGCCAGCAGTTTGAGGGGGTTTTACGAGCAGTACTTC.

The genes are TRBV28 and TRBJ1-4; D is perhaps TRBD1 (5 bases). Trimming shortened V by 2 bases and J by 2 bases, and 18 bases separated the two germline ends. The CDR3 has 18 amino acids. Germline CDR1 is MDHEN and CDR2 is SYDVKM. DNA for the CDR3: TGTGCCAGCAGTTTAGCCGGGACCGTTTTGTCGACTAATGAAAAACTGTTTTTT. It translates to CASSLAGTVLSTNEKLFF.

This clone was found a few times. This rearrangement joins TRBV28 to TRBJ2-7; no reliable D call. Looked up from germline, CDR1 is MDHEN and CDR2 is SYDVKM. The V end was cut by 7 bases, the J end by 1 base, with 8 bases between. CDR3 length: 12 residues. The CDR3 region is CASNIQSYEQYF. In DNA, the CDR3 is TGTGCCAGCAACATCCAGTCCTACGAGCAGTACTTC.

V gene TRBV6-6 combines with J gene TRBJ1-5; 11 bases map to TRBD1. V lost 6 bases and J lost 2; bases outside the gene matches: 3. The CDR3 spans 15 residues. CDR1 is MNHNY and CDR2 is SVGAGI in the germline V gene (reference sequence). The CDR3 region is CASRDRGRGNQPQHF. The CDR3 region has the DNA TGTGCCAGCAGGGACAGGGGGCGCGGCAATCAGCCCCAGCATTTT.